These T cell receptor beta chains were read from a single sample in a study of T cell responses to AZD1222 COVID-19 vaccine. Only in-frame clones appear in the TCRdb table, and some are missing; sequencing was by immunoSEQ multiplex PCR. The repertoire includes 130,000 to 150,000 clones, roughly four fifths of them detected once, and about 4% sits in the top ten. The specimen comprised peripheral blood, sampled on day 0 of MenACWY control vaccination. The receptors here all came from an adult in good health. Both conserved end residues are trimmed from each CDR3. Each record gives: CDR3 protein, V gene, J gene.

CDR3 protein: ASSPRGGGVNEQF; V gene: TRBV3-1/TRBV3-2; J gene: TRBJ2-1
CDR3 protein: ASRLGGSYGYT; V gene: TRBV14; J gene: TRBJ1-2
CDR3 protein: ASSPPRQGGHEQF; V gene: TRBV19; J gene: TRBJ2-1
CDR3 protein: ASSIGSPGLSSYNEQF; V gene: TRBV19; J gene: TRBJ2-1
CDR3 protein: ASRLGAGTSRTQY; V gene: TRBV19; J gene: TRBJ2-5
CDR3 protein: ASSLGPQGQDNEKLF; V gene: TRBV5-1; J gene: TRBJ1-4
CDR3 protein: ASSQGGMNTEAF; V gene: TRBV4-2; J gene: TRBJ1-1
CDR3 protein: SALKSKEQY; V gene: TRBV29-1; J gene: TRBJ2-7
CDR3 protein: ASSVASTSGGRTDTQY; V gene: TRBV9; J gene: TRBJ2-3
CDR3 protein: ASSPLYSNQPQH; V gene: TRBV7-2; J gene: TRBJ1-5
CDR3 protein: ASAGLAVTTTGELF; V gene: TRBV19; J gene: TRBJ2-2
CDR3 protein: ASSNMDRDTGELF; V gene: TRBV5-6; J gene: TRBJ2-2
CDR3 protein: ASSSPGTSVGETQY; V gene: TRBV6-6; J gene: TRBJ2-5
CDR3 protein: ASSPVTGKNTEAF; V gene: TRBV18; J gene: TRBJ1-1
CDR3 protein: ATSLDGGNTEAF; V gene: TRBV15; J gene: TRBJ1-1
CDR3 protein: ASSEMGDQPQH; V gene: TRBV2; J gene: TRBJ1-5
CDR3 protein: ASSIGLVTEAF; V gene: TRBV19; J gene: TRBJ1-1
CDR3 protein: ASGGDRNLYQPQH; V gene: TRBV28; J gene: TRBJ1-5
CDR3 protein: ASSSLTSGAHNEQF; V gene: TRBV6-5; J gene: TRBJ2-1
CDR3 protein: AISVLGLTEAF; V gene: TRBV10-3; J gene: TRBJ1-1
CDR3 protein: ASSPTGTGELF; V gene: TRBV7-3; J gene: TRBJ2-2
CDR3 protein: ASSRSSTNEKLF; V gene: TRBV18; J gene: TRBJ1-4
CDR3 protein: ASSYPREAGGYT; V gene: TRBV6-5; J gene: TRBJ1-2
CDR3 protein: ASSVRGNTEAF; V gene: TRBV25-1; J gene: TRBJ1-1
CDR3 protein: ASSVVSQGDSPLH; V gene: TRBV9; J gene: TRBJ1-6
CDR3 protein: ASSVGTGGGQY; V gene: TRBV9; J gene: TRBJ2-7
CDR3 protein: ASSVGHRGDTGELF; V gene: TRBV2; J gene: TRBJ2-2
CDR3 protein: ASSLAGALNTEAF; V gene: TRBV18; J gene: TRBJ1-1
CDR3 protein: ASNIGPGVSYEQY; V gene: TRBV2; J gene: TRBJ2-7
CDR3 protein: ASSKQGSTNEKLF; V gene: TRBV5-1; J gene: TRBJ1-4
CDR3 protein: ASSLRAALGNQPQH; V gene: TRBV27; J gene: TRBJ1-5
CDR3 protein: ASSAAVADTQY; V gene: TRBV9; J gene: TRBJ2-3
CDR3 protein: ASSESAAEGHEQY; V gene: TRBV6-1; J gene: TRBJ2-7
CDR3 protein: ASSELGTSGVSSYNEQF; V gene: TRBV6-1; J gene: TRBJ2-1
CDR3 protein: ASRGTVGVGPQH; V gene: TRBV27; J gene: TRBJ1-5
CDR3 protein: ASMTANTQY; V gene: TRBV2; J gene: TRBJ2-3
CDR3 protein: ASSAAGLASNEQF; V gene: TRBV6-1; J gene: TRBJ2-1
CDR3 protein: ASSRDVHRLLSGANVLT; V gene: TRBV3-1/TRBV3-2; J gene: TRBJ2-6
CDR3 protein: ASSEYNQPQH; V gene: TRBV25-1; J gene: TRBJ1-5
CDR3 protein: ASSEARTGGLNTEAF; V gene: TRBV10-1; J gene: TRBJ1-1
CDR3 protein: ASSLLTGLAVTQY; V gene: TRBV7-6; J gene: TRBJ2-3
CDR3 protein: ASSRDRGLGYT; V gene: TRBV7-2; J gene: TRBJ1-2
CDR3 protein: ASSAEQGPTYNEQF; V gene: TRBV9; J gene: TRBJ2-1
CDR3 protein: ASTPGVWRTNEKLF; V gene: TRBV5-1; J gene: TRBJ1-4
CDR3 protein: ASFRGQGPTGELF; V gene: TRBV7-9; J gene: TRBJ2-2
CDR3 protein: ASSPGTGGASGGYT; V gene: TRBV5-1; J gene: TRBJ1-2
CDR3 protein: ASSPGSGTIYSPLH; V gene: TRBV5-1; J gene: TRBJ1-6
CDR3 protein: AIDRVPGADTQY; V gene: TRBV28; J gene: TRBJ2-3
CDR3 protein: ASSVGIAGSYNEQF; V gene: TRBV9; J gene: TRBJ2-1
CDR3 protein: ASSAPRQGTSNQPQH; V gene: TRBV21-1; J gene: TRBJ1-5
CDR3 protein: ASSKRASGSTDTQY; V gene: TRBV3-1/TRBV3-2; J gene: TRBJ2-3
CDR3 protein: SVDGEGGYT; V gene: TRBV29-1; J gene: TRBJ1-2
CDR3 protein: ASSLAGQDYQPQH; V gene: TRBV5-1; J gene: TRBJ1-5
CDR3 protein: ASSQLGQTNGYT; V gene: TRBV14; J gene: TRBJ1-2
CDR3 protein: ASLTGNYGYT; V gene: TRBV28; J gene: TRBJ1-2
CDR3 protein: ASSQDMGFYEQY; V gene: TRBV3-1/TRBV3-2; J gene: TRBJ2-7
CDR3 protein: ASSLNRATNEKLF; V gene: TRBV27; J gene: TRBJ1-4